The 8 T cell receptor beta chains presented below share a single source sample, sequenced in a study of graft-versus-host responses after intestinal transplantation (dated by TCRdb to the early 2020s). Interpreted using the paper, the time point label stands for: cells obtained before transplantation from donor or recipient. For these receptors, no antigen is known. Library generation was performed with the immunoSEQ multiplex PCR assay. Sourced from immuneACCESS, this table was stored by TCRdb with only in-frame sequences that have V and J called. A share of the clones is absent; for the studies checked, an unresolved V gene accounts for under half, and the remainder has no known explanation. The sample data list around 120,000 clones, and approximately 95% of these were observed just once. The ten most abundant clones make up around 0.12% of the sample. The sequenced sample was unstimulated CD4+ T cells sorted from spleen or lymph node cells, obtained before intestinal transplant. These receptor sequences come from a human donor who received an intestinal transplant.

The J gene is TRBJ2-7, the V gene TRBV6-5; 7 bases map to TRBD2. J lost 2 bases, V lost 9 bases, and 10 bases had no gene match. Germline V gene sequence: CDR1 MNHEY, CDR2 SVGAGI. The CDR3 extends over 14 amino acids. The DNA of the CDR3 is TGTGCCAGTCTCCCCCAGCGGGGACCCTACGAGCAGTACTTC. Its translation is CASLPQRGPYEQYF.

The chain links TRBV6-5 to TRBJ2-1; D gene uncertain. CDR3 length: 16 residues. Germline CDR1 reads MNHEY; CDR2 reads SVGAGI. The germline V and J ends were trimmed by 2 bases and 0 bases, with 11 bases remaining between them. CDR3 sequence reads: CASSYRILSSYNEQFF. DNA for the CDR3: TGTGCCAGCAGTTACAGGATTTTGAGCTCCTACAATGAGCAGTTCTTC.

This clone was counted a single time. The chain employs TRBV9 and TRBJ2-1, with TRBD2 matching over 7 bases. The V and J ends lost 0 bases and 4 bases, in that order; junction bases with no gene match: 4. The CDR3 totals 15 residues. The germline CDR1 and CDR2 sequences are SGDLS and YYNGEE. Written as DNA, the CDR3 is TGTGCCAGCAGCGTAGGCGGGAGTGTTTACAATGAGCAGTTCTTC. It encodes CASSVGGSVYNEQFF.

The chain couples TRBV30 to TRBJ1-1, with 8 bases that match TRBD1. This CDR3 is 13 amino acids long. In germline, CDR1 is GTSNPN, CDR2 SVGIG (reference sequence). The V and J ends lost 5 bases and 2 bases, in that order; junction bases with no gene match: 4. CDR3 in amino acids: CAWGDRGNTEAFF. In DNA form, the CDR3 reads TGTGCCTGGGGAGACAGGGGAAACACTGAAGCTTTCTTT.

This chain connects TRBV30 to TRBJ2-1; 10 nucleotides align to TRBD2. J lost 5 bases, V lost 3 bases, and 7 bases had no gene match. Per germline, CDR1 GTSNPN and CDR2 SVGIG (reference sequence). The CDR3 runs 15 residues. CDR3 protein: CAWSVGLAANNEQFF. The CDR3 nucleotides read TGTGCCTGGAGCGTAGGACTAGCGGCAAACAATGAGCAGTTCTTC.

Only one count was recorded for this clone. CDR3 sequence (DNA): TGTGCCAGTAGTACCCCCGGGACTAGCGGGAGAAATGAGCAGTTCTTC. This codes for CASSTPGTSGRNEQFF. The chain uses TRBV19 and TRBJ2-1, with 14 bases fitting TRBD2. CDR1 is LNHDA, CDR2 SQIVND, per germline (reference sequence). The CDR3 runs 16 residues. With 4 bases clipped from V and 7 bases from J, the junction kept 6 bases outside the gene matches.

CDR3 nucleotide sequence: TGTGCCAGCAGTGAAACACCCAACTATGGCTACACCTTC. The encoded protein is CASSETPNYGYTF. The chain is built from TRBV6-1 and TRBJ1-2, with unresolved D. Trimming removed 2 bases at V and 2 bases at J, with 6 bases between. The V gene's germline CDR1 is MNHNS and CDR2 SASEGT. The CDR3 extends over 13 amino acids.

The chain carries TRBV7-6 and TRBJ2-7; 8 bases align to TRBD1. The CDR3 has 14 residues. Trimming at V came to 3 bases and at J to 2 bases, leaving 3 bases not matched to a gene. Germline V CDR1 and CDR2: SGHVS, FNYEAQ. The CDR3, as DNA: TGTGCCAGCAGCTTTCGACAGGGGCCCTACGAGCAGTACTTC. It specifies CASSFRQGPYEQYF.